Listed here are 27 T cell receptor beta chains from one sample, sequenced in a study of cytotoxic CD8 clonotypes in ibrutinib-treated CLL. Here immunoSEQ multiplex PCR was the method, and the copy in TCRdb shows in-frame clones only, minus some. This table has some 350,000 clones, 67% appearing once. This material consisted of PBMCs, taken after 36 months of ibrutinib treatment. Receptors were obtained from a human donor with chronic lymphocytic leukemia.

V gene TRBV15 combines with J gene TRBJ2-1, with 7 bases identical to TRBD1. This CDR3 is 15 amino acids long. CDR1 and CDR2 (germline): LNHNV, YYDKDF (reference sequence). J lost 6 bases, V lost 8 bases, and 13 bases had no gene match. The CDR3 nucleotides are TGTGCCACCCTCGACCGGGACAGACACGTCAATGAGCAGTTCTTC. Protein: CATLDRDRHVNEQFF.

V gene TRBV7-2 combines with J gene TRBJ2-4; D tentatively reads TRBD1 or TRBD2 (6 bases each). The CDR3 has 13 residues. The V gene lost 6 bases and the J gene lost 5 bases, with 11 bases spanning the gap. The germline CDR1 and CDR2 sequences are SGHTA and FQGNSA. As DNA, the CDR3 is TGTGCCAGCAGGACCGGGGGCCAAAACATTCAGTACTTC. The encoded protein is CASRTGGQNIQYF. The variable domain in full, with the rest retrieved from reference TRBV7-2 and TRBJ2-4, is GAGVSQSPSNKVTEKGKDVELRCDPISGHTALYWYRQSLGQGLEFLIYFQGNSAPDKSGLPSDRFSAERTGGSVSTLTIQRTQQEDSAVYLCASRTGGQNIQYFGAGTRLSVL.

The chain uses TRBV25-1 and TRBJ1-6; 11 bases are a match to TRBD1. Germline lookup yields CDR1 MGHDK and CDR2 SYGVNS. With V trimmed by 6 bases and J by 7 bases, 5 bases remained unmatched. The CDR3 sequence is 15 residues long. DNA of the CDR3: TGTGCCAGCAGCCGGACAGGGGGCCGGAATTCACCCCTCCACTTT. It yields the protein CASSRTGGRNSPLHF. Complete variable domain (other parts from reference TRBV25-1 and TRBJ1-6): EADIYQTPRYLVIGTGKKITLECSQTMGHDKMYWYQQDPGMELHLIHYSYGVNSTEKGDLSSESTVSRIRTEHFPLTLESARPSHTSQYLCASSRTGGRNSPLHFGNGTRLTVT.

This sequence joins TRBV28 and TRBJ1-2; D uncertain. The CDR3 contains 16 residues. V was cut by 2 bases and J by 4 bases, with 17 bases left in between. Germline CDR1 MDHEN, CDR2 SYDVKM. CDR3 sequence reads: CASSLGPSAKSYGYTF. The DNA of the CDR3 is TGTGCCAGCAGTTTAGGCCCCAGTGCAAAGAGCTATGGCTACACCTTC.

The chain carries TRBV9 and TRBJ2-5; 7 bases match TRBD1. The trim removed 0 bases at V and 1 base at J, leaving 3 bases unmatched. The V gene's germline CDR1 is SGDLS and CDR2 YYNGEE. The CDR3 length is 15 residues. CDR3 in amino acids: CASSVGTGAQETQYF. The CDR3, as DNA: TGTGCCAGCAGCGTAGGAACAGGGGCCCAAGAGACCCAGTACTTC.

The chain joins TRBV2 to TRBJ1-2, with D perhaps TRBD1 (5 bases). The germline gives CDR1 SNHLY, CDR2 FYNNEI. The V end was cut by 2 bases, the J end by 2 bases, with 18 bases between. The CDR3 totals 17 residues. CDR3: CASSETWGRQRNYGYTF. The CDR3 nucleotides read TGTGCCAGCAGTGAAACGTGGGGGAGACAGAGGAACTATGGCTACACCTTC.

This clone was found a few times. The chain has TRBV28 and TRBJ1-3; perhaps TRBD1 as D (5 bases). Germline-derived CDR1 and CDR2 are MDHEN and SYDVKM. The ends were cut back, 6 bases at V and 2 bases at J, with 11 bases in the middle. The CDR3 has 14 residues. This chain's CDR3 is CASSPGGTGNTIYF. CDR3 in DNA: TGTGCCAGCAGCCCGGGGGGAACTGGAAACACCATATATTTT.

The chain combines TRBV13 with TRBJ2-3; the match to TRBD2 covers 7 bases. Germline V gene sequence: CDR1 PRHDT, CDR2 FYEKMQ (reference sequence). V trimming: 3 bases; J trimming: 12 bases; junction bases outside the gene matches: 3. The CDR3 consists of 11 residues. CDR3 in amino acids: CASSLAGVQYF. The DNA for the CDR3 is TGTGCCAGCAGCTTGGCGGGGGTACAGTATTTT.

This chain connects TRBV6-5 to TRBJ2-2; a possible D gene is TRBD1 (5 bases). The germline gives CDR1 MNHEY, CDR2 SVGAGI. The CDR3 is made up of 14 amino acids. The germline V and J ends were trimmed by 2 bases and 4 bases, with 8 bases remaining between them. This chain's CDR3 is CASSYTQGTGELFF. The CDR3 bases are TGTGCCAGCAGTTACACTCAGGGCACCGGGGAGCTGTTTTTT.

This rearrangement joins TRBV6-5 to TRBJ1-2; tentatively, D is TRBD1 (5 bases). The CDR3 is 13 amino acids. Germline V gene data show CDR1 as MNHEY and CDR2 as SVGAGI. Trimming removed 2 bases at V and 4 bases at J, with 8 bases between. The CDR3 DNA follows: TGTGCCAGCAGTTACAGGGGATTCTATGGCTACACCTTC. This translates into CASSYRGFYGYTF.

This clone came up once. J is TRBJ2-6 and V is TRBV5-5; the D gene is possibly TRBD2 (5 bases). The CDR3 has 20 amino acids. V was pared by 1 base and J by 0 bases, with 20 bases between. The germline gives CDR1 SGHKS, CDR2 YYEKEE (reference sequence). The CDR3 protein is CASSLYAVRRVDSGANVLTF. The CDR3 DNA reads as TGTGCCAGCAGCTTGTACGCCGTGCGGCGGGTTGACTCTGGGGCCAACGTCCTGACTTTC.

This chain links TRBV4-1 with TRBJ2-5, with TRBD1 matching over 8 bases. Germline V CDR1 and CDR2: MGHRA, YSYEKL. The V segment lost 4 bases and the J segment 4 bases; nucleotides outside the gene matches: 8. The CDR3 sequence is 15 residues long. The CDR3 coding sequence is TGCGCCAGCAGCCCGACAGGGGCAGGGGCAGAGACCCAGTACTTC. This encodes CASSPTGAGAETQYF.

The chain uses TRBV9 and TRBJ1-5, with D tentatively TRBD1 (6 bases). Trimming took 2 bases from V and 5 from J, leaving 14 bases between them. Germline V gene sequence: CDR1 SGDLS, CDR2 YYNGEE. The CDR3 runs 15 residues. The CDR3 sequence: CASSVQGTGDQPQHF. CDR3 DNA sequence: TGTGCCAGCAGCGTTCAGGGGACGGGGGATCAGCCCCAGCATTTT.

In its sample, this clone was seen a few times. The CDR3 sequence is CASSVDEGLGVYEQYF. The CDR3 bases are TGTGCCAGCAGCGTAGACGAAGGACTTGGAGTCTACGAGCAGTACTTC. The genes are TRBV9 and TRBJ2-7; TRBD2 is a possible D gene (5 bases). The CDR3 length is 16 residues. Trimming left V 0 bases short and J 3 bases short, with 16 bases between. The V gene's germline CDR1 is SGDLS and CDR2 YYNGEE.

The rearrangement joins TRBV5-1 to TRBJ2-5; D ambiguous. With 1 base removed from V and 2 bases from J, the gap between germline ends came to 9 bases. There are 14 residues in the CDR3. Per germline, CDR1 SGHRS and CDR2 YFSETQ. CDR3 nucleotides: TGCGCCAGCAGCTTGCGAACACAGCAAGAGACCCAGTACTTC. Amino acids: CASSLRTQQETQYF.

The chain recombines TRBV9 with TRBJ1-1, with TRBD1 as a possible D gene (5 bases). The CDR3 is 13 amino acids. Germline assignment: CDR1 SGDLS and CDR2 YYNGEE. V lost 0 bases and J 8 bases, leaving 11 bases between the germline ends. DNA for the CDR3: TGTGCCAGCAGCGTAGGGGACGGCTCCGAAGCTTTCTTT. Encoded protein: CASSVGDGSEAFF.

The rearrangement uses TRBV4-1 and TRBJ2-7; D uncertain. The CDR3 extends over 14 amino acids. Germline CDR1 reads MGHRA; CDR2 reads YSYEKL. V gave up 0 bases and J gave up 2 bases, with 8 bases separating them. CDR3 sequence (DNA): TGCGCCAGCAGCCAAGAGGTCAGAACCTACGAGCAGTACTTC. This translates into CASSQEVRTYEQYF.

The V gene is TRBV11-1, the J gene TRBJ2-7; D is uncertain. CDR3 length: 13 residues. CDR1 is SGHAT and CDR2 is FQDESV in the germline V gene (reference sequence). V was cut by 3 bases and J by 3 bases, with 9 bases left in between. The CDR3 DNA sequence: TGTGCCAGCAGCTTTTCAGAGGACTACGAGCAGTACTTC. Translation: CASSFSEDYEQYF.

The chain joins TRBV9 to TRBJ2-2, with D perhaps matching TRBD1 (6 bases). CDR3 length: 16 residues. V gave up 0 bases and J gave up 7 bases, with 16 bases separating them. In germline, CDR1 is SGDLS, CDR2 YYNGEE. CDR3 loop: CASSVVGGHDIGELFF. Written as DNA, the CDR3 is TGTGCCAGCAGCGTAGTAGGGGGACACGATATCGGGGAGCTGTTTTTT.

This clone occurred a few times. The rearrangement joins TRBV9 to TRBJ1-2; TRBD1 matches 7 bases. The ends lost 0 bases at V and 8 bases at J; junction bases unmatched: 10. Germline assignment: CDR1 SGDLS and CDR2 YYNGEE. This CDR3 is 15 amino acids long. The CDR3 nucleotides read TGTGCCAGCAGCGTAGCTACGGGACAGCTCGCGGGCTACACCTTC. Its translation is CASSVATGQLAGYTF. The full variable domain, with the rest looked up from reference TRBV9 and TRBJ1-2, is DSGVTQTPKHLITATGQRVTLRCSPRSGDLSVYWYQQSLDQGLQFLIQYYNGEERAKGNILERFSAQQFPDLHSELNLSSLELGDSALYFCASSVATGQLAGYTFGSGTRLTVV.

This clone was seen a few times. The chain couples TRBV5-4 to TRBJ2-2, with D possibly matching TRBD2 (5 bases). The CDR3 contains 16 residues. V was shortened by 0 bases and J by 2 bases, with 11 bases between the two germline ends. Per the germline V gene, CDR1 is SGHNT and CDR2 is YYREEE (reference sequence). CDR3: CASSLAWRANTGELFF. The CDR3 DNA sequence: TGTGCCAGCAGCTTGGCCTGGCGGGCTAACACCGGGGAGCTGTTTTTT.

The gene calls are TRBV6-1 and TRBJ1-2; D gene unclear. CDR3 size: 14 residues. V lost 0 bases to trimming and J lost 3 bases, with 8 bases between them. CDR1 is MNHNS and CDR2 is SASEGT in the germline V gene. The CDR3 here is CASSEAMPDYGYTF. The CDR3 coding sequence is TGTGCCAGCAGTGAAGCCATGCCGGACTATGGCTACACCTTC.

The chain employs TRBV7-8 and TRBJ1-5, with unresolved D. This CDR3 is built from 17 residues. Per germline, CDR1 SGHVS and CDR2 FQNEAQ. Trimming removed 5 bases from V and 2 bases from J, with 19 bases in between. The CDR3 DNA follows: TGTGCCAGCAGCCAAACGAGCGGCAGTCGAGGCAATCAGCCCCAGCATTTT. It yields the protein CASSQTSGSRGNQPQHF.

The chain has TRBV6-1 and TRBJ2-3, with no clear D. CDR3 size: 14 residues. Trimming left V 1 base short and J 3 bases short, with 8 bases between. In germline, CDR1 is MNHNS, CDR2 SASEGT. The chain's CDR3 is CASSEGWGTDTQYF. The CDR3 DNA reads TGTGCCAGCAGTGAAGGGTGGGGTACAGATACGCAGTATTTT.

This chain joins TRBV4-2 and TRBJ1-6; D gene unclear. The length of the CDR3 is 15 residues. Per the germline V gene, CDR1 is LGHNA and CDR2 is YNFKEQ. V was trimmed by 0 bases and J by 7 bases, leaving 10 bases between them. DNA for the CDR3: TGTGCCAGCAGCCAAGATCTTGCAGCCAATTCACCCCTCCACTTT. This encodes CASSQDLAANSPLHF.

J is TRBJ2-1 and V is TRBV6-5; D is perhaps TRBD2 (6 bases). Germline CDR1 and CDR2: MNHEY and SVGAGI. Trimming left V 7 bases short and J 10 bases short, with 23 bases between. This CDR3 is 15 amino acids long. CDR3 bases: TGTGCCAGCATTTCCCATAGCGGAGCCCTACACGAGCAGTTCTTC. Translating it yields CASISHSGALHEQFF.

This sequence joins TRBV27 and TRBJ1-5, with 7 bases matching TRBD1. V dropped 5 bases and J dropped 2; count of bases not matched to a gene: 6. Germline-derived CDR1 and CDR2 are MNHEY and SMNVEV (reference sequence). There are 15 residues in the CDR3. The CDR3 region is CASSPFTGGNQPQHF. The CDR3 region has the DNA TGTGCCAGCAGTCCCTTTACAGGGGGCAATCAGCCCCAGCATTTT.